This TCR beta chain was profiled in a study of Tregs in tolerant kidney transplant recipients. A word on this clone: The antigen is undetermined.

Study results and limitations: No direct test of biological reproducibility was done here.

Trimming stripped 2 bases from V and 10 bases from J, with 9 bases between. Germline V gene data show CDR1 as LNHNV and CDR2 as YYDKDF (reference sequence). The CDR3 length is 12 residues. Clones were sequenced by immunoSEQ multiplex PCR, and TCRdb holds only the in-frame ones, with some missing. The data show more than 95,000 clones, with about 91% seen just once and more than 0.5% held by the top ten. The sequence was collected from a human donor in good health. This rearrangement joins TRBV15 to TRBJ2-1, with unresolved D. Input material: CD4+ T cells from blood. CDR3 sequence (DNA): TGTGCCACCAGCAGAAATATACTCGAGCAGTTCTTC. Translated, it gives CATSRNILEQFF.